A selection of T cell receptor beta chains follows, all from one sample in a study of human T cells and chemical hapten exposure. TCRdb reprocessed the 5' RACE reads via MiXCR and lists one record per CDR3 protein. Of some 150,000 distinct CDR3 sequences listed, around 4.1% are singletons. Source of these receptors: a female donor in good health. Both conserved end residues are part of each CDR3. D genes are given only for firm matches. Some rows mark clone size as missing; the rest say once, few, many or name a class of expanded clone.

v_gene	abundance	j_gene	d_gene	CDR3nt	CDR3aa
TRBV6-6	many	TRBJ1-6	.	TGTGCCAGCACCGGGTGGGGGGGGAGTTCCTATAATTCACCCCTCCACTTT	CASTGWGGSSYNSPLHF
TRBV20-1	many	TRBJ1-1	.	TGCAGTGCTAGTGGGTTTGAGGGAAGCACCTCGAACACTGAAGCTTTCTTT	CSASGFEGSTSNTEAFF
TRBV4-3	many	TRBJ1-2	.	TGCGCCAGCAGCCAAGGGTGGTCGTGGGGACCATCCTATGGCTACACCTTC	CASSQGWSWGPSYGYTF
TRBV29-1	many	TRBJ2-7	TRBD1	TGCAGCGCACGGGACAGGGGAAAAGAGCAGTACTTC	CSARDRGKEQYF
TRBV6-5	.	TRBJ1-1	TRBD1	TGTGCCAGCAGACAGGGGGCAAGGAACACTGAAGCTTTCTTT	CASRQGARNTEAFF
TRBV7-9	many	TRBJ2-3	.	TGTGCCAGCACCCCAGGAGGAACCACAGATACGCAGTATTTT	CASTPGGTTDTQYF
TRBV5-4	.	TRBJ2-5	.	TGTGCCAGCAGCCCGGGACCTAGAAGAAAGCAAGAGACCCAGTACTTC	CASSPGPRRKQETQYF
TRBV5-6	.	TRBJ1-4	.	TGTGCCAGCAGCTTGGAGCCAGCAGAAAAACTGTTTTTT	CASSLEPAEKLFF
TRBV7-7	many	TRBJ1-5	.	TGTGCCAGCAGTCCAGGGTTAGGACAGCCCCAGCATTTT	CASSPGLGQPQHF
TRBV7-2	.	TRBJ1-6	TRBD1	TGTGCCAGCAGCCCCTACGACAGGGAGGGCTCACCCCTCCACTTT	CASSPYDREGSPLHF
TRBV7-3	many	TRBJ2-2	.	TGTGCCAGCGCAAGATCACAGGGTTACGGGGAGCTGTTTTTT	CASARSQGYGELFF
TRBV11-2	many	TRBJ1-2	TRBD1	TGTGCCAGCTCACAGGGGGCAGGCTATGGCTACACCTTC	CASSQGAGYGYTF
TRBV7-9	.	TRBJ2-7	.	TGTGCCAGCAGCTTTCCGGGTGTGCAGGGGAGTATCTACGAGCAGTACTTC	CASSFPGVQGSIYEQYF
TRBV15	many	TRBJ1-4	.	TGTGCCACCAGCAGAGGAGGTCGGCTTGGCGAAAAACTGTTTTTT	CATSRGGRLGEKLFF
TRBV4-3	many	TRBJ2-1	.	TGCGCCAGCAGCCAAGTCCCCCCTGCGGGGAATGAGCAGTTCTTC	CASSQVPPAGNEQFF
TRBV9	many	TRBJ1-2	.	.	CASSVNPAFGSGTF
TRBV12-3/TRBV12-4	many	TRBJ1-1	.	TGTGCCAGCAGACGGGACGGTTTGGGGGTGAACACTGAAGCTTTCTTT	CASRRDGLGVNTEAFF
TRBV5-1	.	TRBJ2-7	.	TGCGCCAGCAGCGGGCGGGACCATGGCTACGAGCAGTACTTC	CASSGRDHGYEQYF
TRBV20-1	many	TRBJ1-5	.	TGCAGTGCCACCAGAGATAGCAATCAGCCCCAGCATTTT	CSATRDSNQPQHF
TRBV10-3	many	TRBJ1-1	.	TGTGCCATCAGTGACAGGGAGGGCACTGAAGCTTTCTTT	CAISDREGTEAFF
TRBV5-1	many	TRBJ1-2	TRBD1	TGCGCCAGCAGCTCGTCCCAGGGGGCAGGAACCTATGGCTACACCTTC	CASSSSQGAGTYGYTF
TRBV20-1	many	TRBJ2-7	TRBD2	TGCAGTGCCGCGTGGACGGGGGGTTACGAGCAGTACTTC	CSAAWTGGYEQYF
TRBV20-1	.	TRBJ1-2	.	TGCAGTGCTAGAGCGAGGTACTCGAGTTACTATGGCTACACCTTC	CSARARYSSYYGYTF
TRBV29-1	many	TRBJ1-1	TRBD1	TGCAGCGTACACAGGGGGTTGGGCACTGAAGCTTTCTTT	CSVHRGLGTEAFF
TRBV7-2	many	TRBJ1-4	TRBD1	TGTGCCAGCAGCGGACAGGGGGGCGGTGAAAAACTGTTTTTT	CASSGQGGGEKLFF
TRBV12-3/TRBV12-4	many	TRBJ1-5	.	TGTGCCAGCAGTCCGACCCTCGGGTCGCGGAGTGGAAATCAGCCCCAGCATTTT	CASSPTLGSRSGNQPQHF
TRBV7-2	many	TRBJ2-4	TRBD2	TGTGCCAGCAGCTCTAGCGGGGGGGCCGGGTACCCCAAAAACATTCAGTACTTC	CASSSSGGAGYPKNIQYF
TRBV6-2/TRBV6-3	few	TRBJ1-1	TRBD1	TGTGCCAGCAGTTACTCGGACAGGGCGAACACTGAAGCTTTCTTT	CASSYSDRANTEAFF
TRBV2	many	TRBJ1-5	.	TGTGCCAGCAGTGGATACTATCAGCCCCAGCATTTT	CASSGYYQPQHF
TRBV12-3/TRBV12-4	many	TRBJ1-5	.	TGTGCCAGCAGTGCAAAAGGTCAGCCCCAGCATTTT	CASSAKGQPQHF
TRBV20-1	many	TRBJ2-7	.	TGCAGTGCATCTTTCTTGGATGAGCAGTACTTC	CSASFLDEQYF
TRBV10-3	.	TRBJ1-1	.	TGTGCCATCAGTGTTGAAGGGTTGAACACTGAAGCTTTCTTT	CAISVEGLNTEAFF
TRBV2	many	TRBJ2-2	.	TGTGCCAGCAATACGGCCTTCCTATCGAACACCGGGGAGCTGTTTTTT	CASNTAFLSNTGELFF
TRBV4-3	few	TRBJ1-2	.	TGCGCCAGCAGCCAAGATTGGAGGACCGGGGTATGGAATGGCTACACCTTC	CASSQDWRTGVWNGYTF
TRBV4-3	few	TRBJ2-1	TRBD2	TGCGCCAGCAGCTTAAGAGCGGGGGGCCACTACAATGAGCAGTTCTTC	CASSLRAGGHYNEQFF
TRBV9	.	TRBJ2-4	.	TGTGCCAGCAGGGACAGCCAAAACATTCAGTACTTC	CASRDSQNIQYF
TRBV7-8	.	TRBJ1-5	.	TGTGCCAGCGGGATTTTGAGTCAGCCCCAGCATTTT	CASGILSQPQHF
TRBV7-9	.	TRBJ1-2	TRBD1	TGTGCCAGCAGCTTTGGTGAGACAGGGGAGGACTACACCTTC	CASSFGETGEDYTF
TRBV2	few	TRBJ2-3	TRBD1	TGTGCCAGCAGTGAACTCCGGACAGGGATTGGAGATACGCAGTATTTT	CASSELRTGIGDTQYF
TRBV5-8	many	TRBJ2-3	.	TGTGCCAGCAGCTTGGGTCGGACCACAGATACGCAGTATTTT	CASSLGRTTDTQYF
TRBV20-1	many	TRBJ1-5	TRBD1	TGCAGTGCTAGAGATCCAAACGACAGGGGCAGCAATCAGCCCCAGCATTTT	CSARDPNDRGSNQPQHF
TRBV6-2/TRBV6-3	many	TRBJ2-1	.	TGTGCCAGCAGTCAAAGGGGGTCAACCTACAATGAGCAGTTCTTC	CASSQRGSTYNEQFF
TRBV5-1	few	TRBJ1-1	TRBD1	TGCGCCAGCAGCCACGGACAGGGGAACACTGAAGCTTTCTTT	CASSHGQGNTEAFF
TRBV19	many	TRBJ2-3	.	TGTGCCAGTAGTGGAGACATCACAGATACGCAGTATTTT	CASSGDITDTQYF